These 32 T cell receptor beta chains originate from one sample sequenced in a study of chemoradiotherapy in HPV16-positive cancers. Sequencing used immunoSEQ multiplex PCR; TCRdb keeps in-frame clones, though not all of them. The sample consists of some 32,000 clones, approximately 90% of them appearing once. The specimen comprised blood, sampled from a patient who underwent chemoradiotherapy. All receptors derive from a human donor with HPV-associated anogenital cancer.

V is TRBV4-3 and J is TRBJ1-1; TRBD1 matches 7 bases. Germline-derived CDR1 and CDR2 are LGHNA and YSLEER. This CDR3 is built from 17 residues. V shed 0 bases, J shed 1 base, and the junction held 8 bases outside the gene matches. In DNA form, the CDR3 reads TGCGCCAGCAGCCAAGATCTGAAGGGGGCGACGAACACTGAAGCTTTCTTT. Amino acid sequence: CASSQDLKGATNTEAFF.

The rearrangement uses TRBV5-1 and TRBJ2-7; D gene uncertain. Trimming removed 3 bases from V and 5 bases from J, with 12 bases in between. CDR1 and CDR2 (germline): SGHRS, YFSETQ. The CDR3 consists of 13 residues. The CDR3 spells CASSSGPKDEQYF. The DNA for the CDR3 is TGCGCCAGCAGCTCCGGGCCCAAGGACGAGCAGTACTTC. The full variable domain, rest sourced from reference TRBV5-1 and TRBJ2-7, is KAGVTQTPRYLIKTRGQQVTLSCSPISGHRSVSWYQQTPGQGLQFLFEYFSETQRNKGNFPGRFSGRQFSNSRSEMNVSTLELGDSALYLCASSSGPKDEQYFGPGTRLTVT.

J is TRBJ2-2 and V is TRBV7-2; tentatively, D is TRBD1 (6 bases). The CDR3 consists of 16 residues. Germline V gene lookup returns CDR1 SGHTA and CDR2 FQGNSA. V lost 5 bases, J lost 6 bases, and 19 bases lay in between. This CDR3 reads CASSLPPSGVAGELFF. CDR3 sequence (DNA): TGTGCCAGCAGCCTCCCCCCGTCAGGGGTCGCCGGGGAGCTGTTTTTT.

V and J are TRBV19 and TRBJ2-5, with TRBD2 identical over 13 bases. The J segment lost 3 bases and the V segment lost 7 bases, leaving 5 bases of the junction unmatched. The CDR3 has 15 residues. Looked up from germline, CDR1 is LNHDA and CDR2 is SQIVND (reference sequence). The CDR3 DNA follows: TGTGCCAGTAACCTGGGACTAGCGGGGAAAGAGACCCAGTACTTC. Translated: CASNLGLAGKETQYF.

The V call is TRBV19, the J call TRBJ2-7, with D perhaps TRBD2 (5 bases). From germline, CDR1 is LNHDA and CDR2 SQIVND (reference sequence). V was trimmed by 0 bases and J by 5 bases, leaving 8 bases between them. The CDR3 runs to 13 residues. The CDR3 DNA reads TGTGCCAGTAGTATAGAAGGACTGAACGAGCAGTACTTC. This encodes CASSIEGLNEQYF.

The V and J genes are TRBV18 and TRBJ2-3, with D hard to call. The CDR3 has 14 residues. V was trimmed by 1 base and J by 2 bases, leaving 7 bases between them. Germline CDR1 reads KGHSH; CDR2 reads LQKENI. The CDR3 nucleotides are TGTGCCAGCTCACCACGAGAAGACACAGATACGCAGTATTTT. This translates into CASSPREDTDTQYF.

The gene calls are TRBV7-8 and TRBJ2-2; 10 bases fit TRBD1. Germline CDR1 and CDR2: SGHVS and FQNEAQ. The CDR3 is made up of 18 amino acids. Trimming at V came to 5 bases and at J to 3 bases, leaving 12 bases not matched to a gene. This CDR3 reads CASSPLPIGQGDTGELFF. CDR3 sequence (DNA): TGTGCCAGCAGCCCACTTCCTATAGGACAGGGGGACACCGGGGAGCTGTTTTTT.

The chain links TRBV5-1 to TRBJ2-2, with D possibly matching TRBD1 (6 bases). The CDR3 has 16 residues. Per germline, CDR1 SGHRS and CDR2 YFSETQ. Between the trimmed V and J ends, which lost 3 bases and 3 bases, there was a span of 15 bases. CDR3 nucleotide sequence: TGCGCCAGCAGCTGGCAGGGAAACAGGGACACCGGGGAGCTGTTTTTT. Protein: CASSWQGNRDTGELFF.

The V and J genes are TRBV11-1 and TRBJ1-2; a weak D match, TRBD1 (6 bases). Germline V lookup: CDR1 SGHAT, CDR2 FQDESV (reference sequence). V lost 8 bases and J 7 bases, leaving 17 bases between the germline ends. The CDR3 extends over 13 amino acids. CDR3 protein: CASGYGTLAGYTF. The CDR3 DNA is TGTGCCAGCGGATACGGGACACTTGCTGGCTACACCTTC.

V usage is TRBV27 and J usage is TRBJ2-1, with D possibly TRBD2 on 6 matching bases. CDR1 is MNHEY and CDR2 is SMNVEV in the germline V gene (reference sequence). This CDR3 has 15 residues. The V and J ends lost 5 bases and 5 bases respectively, with 16 bases between them. In DNA, the CDR3 is TGTGCCAGCAGTCCCGGGACTCGGCCCGACAATGAGCAGTTCTTC. Translated, it gives CASSPGTRPDNEQFF.

This clone was counted once. The chain combines TRBV6-5 with TRBJ1-2, with TRBD1 matching 10 bases. The length of the CDR3 is 15 residues. Trimming removed 4 bases from V and 6 bases from J; junction bases left unmatched: 8. Germline V gene data show CDR1 as MNHEY and CDR2 as SVGAGI. In DNA, the CDR3 is TGTGCCAGCAGTTCCGGGGACAGGGGTATAGATGGCTACACCTTC. Protein product: CASSSGDRGIDGYTF.

This chain uses TRBV6-6 with TRBJ1-5; TRBD1 is a possible D gene (6 bases). Germline V gives CDR1 MNHNY, CDR2 SVGAGI (reference sequence). This CDR3 has 15 amino acids. V gave up 7 bases and J gave up 7 bases, with 20 bases separating them. CDR3 sequence reads: CASTDSGAMSQPQHF. CDR3 in DNA: TGTGCCAGCACCGATTCAGGGGCGATGAGCCAGCCCCAGCATTTT.

The chain joins TRBV2 to TRBJ2-5, with TRBD2 identical over 12 bases. V lost 8 bases, J lost 5 bases, and 12 bases stayed unmatched. This CDR3 has 16 amino acids. Germline V gene lookup returns CDR1 SNHLY and CDR2 FYNNEI. The chain's CDR3 is CASQILAGGAFETQYF. In DNA form, the CDR3 reads TGTGCCAGCCAGATCCTAGCGGGGGGGGCTTTTGAGACCCAGTACTTC.

The chain joins TRBV19 to TRBJ2-2; 14 bases map to TRBD2. Germline V gene sequence: CDR1 LNHDA, CDR2 SQIVND (reference sequence). This CDR3 has 17 amino acids. The J segment lost 4 bases and the V segment lost 8 bases, leaving 9 bases of the junction unmatched. Here the CDR3 DNA reads TGTGCCAGTCGGGGACTAGCGGGAGAACTGGTCACCGGGGAGCTGTTTTTT. Its translation is CASRGLAGELVTGELFF.

This chain links TRBV5-1 with TRBJ1-6; D is unclear. The CDR3 sequence is 16 residues long. Trimming left V 4 bases short and J 0 bases short, with 11 bases between. Germline V CDR1 and CDR2: SGHRS, YFSETQ. The DNA for the CDR3 is TGCGCCAGCAGCCCGCGGGATAGCTCCTATAATTCACCCCTCCACTTT. It translates to CASSPRDSSYNSPLHF.

This chain uses TRBV19 with TRBJ2-1; either TRBD1 or TRBD2 may fit D (6 bases each). This CDR3 is built from 15 residues. Germline V gene data show CDR1 as LNHDA and CDR2 as SQIVND (reference sequence). The germline V and J ends were trimmed by 1 base and 0 bases, with 7 bases remaining between them. DNA of the CDR3: TGTGCCAGTAGTATAGCGGGGGCCTCCTACAATGAGCAGTTCTTC. Protein product: CASSIAGASYNEQFF. The complete variable domain, with remaining parts taken from reference TRBV19 and TRBJ2-1, reads DGGITQSPKYLFRKEGQNVTLSCEQNLNHDAMYWYRQDPGQGLRLIYYSQIVNDFQKGDIAEGYSVSREKKESFPLTVTSAQKNPTAFYLCASSIAGASYNEQFFGPGTRLTVL.

The chain has TRBV15 and TRBJ1-3; weak D call: TRBD1 (5 bases). Trimming took 0 bases from V and 9 from J, leaving 15 bases between them. The V gene's germline CDR1 is LNHNV and CDR2 YYDKDF (reference sequence). The CDR3 spans 15 residues. The CDR3 here is CATSRDHRQGGTIYF. DNA for the CDR3: TGTGCCACCAGCAGAGATCACCGCCAGGGAGGCACCATATATTTT.

The CDR3 DNA sequence: TGTGCCAGCAGCTTAGGGGGGTATTTCGGGGAGCTGTTTTTT. It translates to CASSLGGYFGELFF. The V gene is TRBV7-8, the J gene TRBJ2-2; D is tentatively TRBD1 or TRBD2 (5 bases each). CDR3 size: 14 residues. Germline CDR1 is SGHVS and CDR2 is FQNEAQ. V lost 1 base and J 7 bases, leaving 10 bases between the germline ends.

The chain carries TRBV4-2 and TRBJ2-3, with 9 bases aligning to TRBD2. V shed 0 bases, J shed 0 bases, and the junction held 7 bases outside the gene matches. The CDR3 runs to 18 residues. CDR1 LGHNA and CDR2 YNFKEQ come from the germline V gene. Here the CDR3 reads CASSQEVALAGSTDTQYF. The DNA of the CDR3 is TGTGCCAGCAGCCAAGAGGTTGCGCTAGCGGGGAGCACAGATACGCAGTATTTT.

The chain has TRBV21-1 and TRBJ1-2; the D segment call TRBD1 is taken from the table without a DNA check. TRBV21-1 is a pseudogene segment. The CDR3 loop spans 15 amino acids. CDR3 nucleotide sequence: TGTGCCAGCAGCAAAGGGGACAGCTTTAACTATGGCTACACCTTC. Translated: CASSKGDSFNYGYTF.

This chain joins TRBV18 and TRBJ1-1; D gene unclear. The CDR3 has 12 amino acids. CDR1 and CDR2 (germline): KGHSH, LQKENI. Between the trimmed V and J ends, which lost 2 bases and 2 bases, there was a span of 3 bases. The DNA for the CDR3 is TGTGCCAGCTCACCATATAACACTGAAGCTTTCTTT. It is translated as CASSPYNTEAFF.

The chain recombines TRBV7-2 with TRBJ2-5, with D perhaps assigned TRBD1 or TRBD2 (6 bases each). Trimming took off 5 bases at V and 5 bases at J, with 12 bases between the two ends. The germline CDR1 and CDR2 sequences are SGHTA and FQGNSA. The CDR3 length is 13 residues. This CDR3 is CASSPRGRETQYF. CDR3 sequence (DNA): TGTGCCAGCAGCCCGAGGGGGAGGGAGACCCAGTACTTC. Supplemented by reference TRBV7-2 and TRBJ2-5, the full variable domain reads GAGVSQSPSNKVTEKGKDVELRCDPISGHTALYWYRQSLGQGLEFLIYFQGNSAPDKSGLPSDRFSAERTGGSVSTLTIQRTQQEDSAVYLCASSPRGRETQYFGPGTRLLVL.

The J gene is TRBJ1-5, the V gene TRBV10-3, with 11 bases that match TRBD1. Germline V gene data show CDR1 as ENHRY and CDR2 as SYGVKD. The CDR3 has 16 amino acids. V shed 5 bases, J shed 5 bases, and the junction held 8 bases outside the gene matches. In nucleotides, the CDR3 is TGTGCCATCAGTCCCAACGTGGGACAGGGGGATCAGCCCCAGCATTTT. Amino acids: CAISPNVGQGDQPQHF.

The CDR3: CASKTVRQGPTGELFF. DNA for the CDR3: TGCGCCAGCAAGACCGTTCGACAGGGCCCAACCGGGGAGCTGTTTTTT. This sequence joins TRBV5-1 and TRBJ2-2, with 7 bases that match TRBD1. Germline CDR1 reads SGHRS; CDR2 reads YFSETQ. This CDR3 has 16 amino acids. V was pared by 6 bases and J by 5 bases, with 13 bases of the junction left unmatched.

This chain uses TRBV29-1 with TRBJ2-7, with a possible D match to TRBD1 (6 bases). Germline V lookup: CDR1 SQVTM, CDR2 ANQGSEA. Deletions cut 7 bases from V and 6 bases from J, with 13 bases between. The CDR3 runs to 11 residues. The CDR3 region is CSASTGSEQYF. CDR3 sequence (DNA): TGCAGCGCTTCCACAGGGAGCGAGCAGTACTTC.

This chain links TRBV11-2 with TRBJ1-6; 7 nucleotides agree with TRBD1. This CDR3 region has 14 residues. The germline gives CDR1 SGHAT, CDR2 FQNNGV. Trimming cost V 6 bases and J 9 bases; bases outside gene matches: 8. The CDR3 here is CASRDPRGGSPLHF. In DNA, the CDR3 is TGTGCCAGCAGGGACCCCAGGGGGGGTTCACCCCTCCACTTT. Variable domain in full (rest from reference TRBV11-2 and TRBJ1-6): EAGVAQSPRYKIIEKRQSVAFWCNPISGHATLYWYQQILGQGPKLLIQFQNNGVVDDSQLPKDRFSAERLKGVDSTLKIQPAKLEDSAVYLCASRDPRGGSPLHFGNGTRLTVT.

The chain recombines TRBV2 with TRBJ1-1, with D tentatively TRBD1 (6 bases). CDR1 is SNHLY and CDR2 is FYNNEI in the germline V gene. The CDR3 consists of 14 residues. Trimming took 6 bases from V and 1 from J, leaving 12 bases between them. CDR3 in DNA: TGTGCCAGCAGGCCCGGACAGAGGAACACTGAAGCTTTCTTT. Its translation is CASRPGQRNTEAFF.

This clone was seen just once. The chain carries TRBV30 and TRBJ2-4; TRBD2 matches 7 bases. Germline V gene data show CDR1 as GTSNPN and CDR2 as SVGIG (reference sequence). V shed 5 bases, J shed 8 bases, and the junction held 9 bases outside the gene matches. CDR3 length: 13 amino acids. The CDR3 loop reads CAWAKGRGDIQYF. The CDR3 DNA reads TGTGCCTGGGCGAAGGGTCGGGGGGACATTCAGTACTTC.

This chain links TRBV5-1 with TRBJ2-7; 8 bases align to TRBD1. The germline gives CDR1 SGHRS, CDR2 YFSETQ. V shed 1 base, J shed 7 bases, and the junction held 10 bases outside the gene matches. The CDR3 is 15 residues long. The CDR3 reads CASSLFRGQGGEQYF. CDR3 sequence (DNA): TGCGCCAGCAGCTTGTTCAGAGGACAGGGCGGGGAGCAGTACTTC.

This chain uses TRBV6-5 with TRBJ1-5; D ambiguous. The V end lost 2 bases, the J end lost 0 bases, and 8 bases lay between the germline ends. Germline V CDR1 and CDR2: MNHEY, SVGAGI. This CDR3 is 15 amino acids long. The DNA of the CDR3 is TGTGCCAGCAGTTACCGGCACCCTAGCAATCAGCCCCAGCATTTT. It encodes CASSYRHPSNQPQHF.

The chain uses TRBV7-9 and TRBJ1-1, with D unclear. This CDR3 has 14 amino acids. Germline V gene lookup returns CDR1 SEHNR and CDR2 FQNEAQ (reference sequence). Trimming stripped 2 bases from V and 0 bases from J, with 7 bases between. The CDR3, as DNA: TGTGCCAGCAGCTTACCGGTAATGAACACTGAAGCTTTCTTT. It codes for CASSLPVMNTEAFF.

The chain couples TRBV2 to TRBJ1-5; 10 bases are shared with TRBD1. The CDR3 has 13 amino acids. Germline lookup yields CDR1 SNHLY and CDR2 FYNNEI. The J segment lost 6 bases and the V segment lost 6 bases, leaving 2 bases of the junction unmatched. In DNA form, the CDR3 reads TGTGCCAGCAGAGACAGGGGGCTTCAGCCCCAGCATTTT. Encoded protein: CASRDRGLQPQHF.